A single sample is the source of the 13 T cell receptor beta chains below, sequenced in a study of cytomegalovirus exposure and HLA in healthy donors. This PCR relied on a set of 60 Vbeta primers and 13 Jbeta primers. This table comes from immunoSEQ multiplex PCR, and its TCRdb copy is limited to in-frame clones, with some not included. This table has 150,000 to 200,000 clones, roughly 83% appearing once. Sequenced material: PBMCs. The receptor set was obtained from a woman between 50 and 59 years old in good health and CMV-seronegative.

The chain is built from TRBV11-3 and TRBJ2-1, with a possible D match to TRBD1 (6 bases). V shed 5 bases and J shed 0 bases, with 17 bases lying between them. CDR3 length: 17 residues. Germline values: CDR1 SGHNT, CDR2 YENEEA. The CDR3: CASSTHHGQSSYNEQFF. DNA for the CDR3: TGTGCCAGCAGCACCCACCACGGACAGAGCTCCTACAATGAGCAGTTCTTC. Full variable domain (remainder filled in from reference TRBV11-3 and TRBJ2-1): EAGVVQSPRYKIIEKKQPVAFWCNPISGHNTLYWYLQNLGQGPELLIRYENEEAVDDSQLPKDRFSAERLKGVDSTLKIQPAELGDSAVYLCASSTHHGQSSYNEQFFGPGTRLTVL.

This sequence joins TRBV11-2 and TRBJ2-7; unclear D gene. Germline lookup yields CDR1 SGHAT and CDR2 FQNNGV. Trimming removed 4 bases at V and 1 base at J, with 8 bases between. The CDR3 runs to 13 residues. The CDR3 DNA reads as TGTGCCAGCAGCTCTCAGAATTCCTACGAGCAGTACTTC. It yields the protein CASSSQNSYEQYF.

This sequence joins TRBV7-2 and TRBJ2-2; D remains unclear. Germline values: CDR1 SGHTA, CDR2 FQGNSA. The CDR3 is 16 residues long. V lost 0 bases and J lost 2, with 10 bases in between. As DNA, the CDR3 is TGTGCCAGCAGCTTAGCGCTCCTGGCTAACACCGGGGAGCTGTTTTTT. This translates into CASSLALLANTGELFF.

The CDR3 coding sequence is TGTGCCAGCAGCTTGGGGGGGGTTAGGGTGAACGATGAGCAGTTCTTC. It codes for CASSLGGVRVNDEQFF. This rearrangement joins TRBV5-5 to TRBJ2-1; a possible D gene is TRBD2 (6 bases). The CDR3 extends over 16 amino acids. Trimming removed 0 bases at V and 8 bases at J, with 18 bases between. Germline-derived CDR1 and CDR2 are SGHKS and YYEKEE (reference sequence).

This chain links TRBV6-1 with TRBJ1-4, with D perhaps matching TRBD1 (6 bases). V was cut by 1 base and J by 3 bases, with 18 bases left in between. This CDR3 has 18 residues. Germline CDR1 and CDR2: MNHNS and SASEGT. The CDR3 sequence: CASSEERVRGRANEKLFF. The CDR3 DNA reads TGTGCCAGCAGTGAAGAAAGGGTGAGGGGGAGGGCTAATGAAAAACTGTTTTTT.

Only one count was recorded for this clone. One end of the junction fails to match germline, which may point to a read error. The chain is built from TRBV7-6 and TRBJ1-4; D perhaps matches TRBD1 (5 bases). The CDR3 is made up of 14 amino acids. Per the germline V gene, CDR1 is SGHVS and CDR2 is FNYEAQ. In DNA form, the CDR3 reads TGTGCCAGCAGCTTAGGGACAACGAATGAAAAACTGTTTTTT. It codes for CASSLGTTNEKLFF.

This clone was detected a few times. The chain uses TRBV9 and TRBJ2-7; 9 bases match TRBD1. Looked up from germline, CDR1 is SGDLS and CDR2 is YYNGEE. The CDR3 has 15 amino acids. The V gene end was trimmed by 0 bases and the J gene end by 4 bases; junction bases not matched to a gene: 5. CDR3 in DNA: TGTGCCAGCAGCGTAGGGGACAGGGCAGTATACGAGCAGTACTTC. Protein product: CASSVGDRAVYEQYF.

The chain uses TRBV19 and TRBJ1-2, with D uncertain. Germline V gene data show CDR1 as LNHDA and CDR2 as SQIVND (reference sequence). This CDR3 spans 14 amino acids. Trimming removed 0 bases at V and 4 bases at J, with 9 bases between. The CDR3 nucleotides are TGTGCCAGTAGTATAGACAATCTTAGCTATGGCTACACCTTC. Encoded protein: CASSIDNLSYGYTF.

Regarding this clone: A read error may produce the germline difference seen at one junction end. The chain employs TRBV7-9 and TRBJ1-2; a possible D gene is TRBD1 (5 bases). The CDR3 is 15 amino acids. Germline-derived CDR1 and CDR2 are SEHNR and FQNEAQ (reference sequence). The CDR3 DNA reads as TGTTCCAGCAGCCCCGGCGGGGGAAACGACTATGGCTACACCTTC. This codes for CSSSPGGGNDYGYTF.

The gene calls are TRBV18 and TRBJ1-5; D is unclear. The CDR3 contains 13 residues. The germline V and J ends were trimmed by 6 bases and 5 bases, with 11 bases remaining between them. Germline V gives CDR1 KGHSH, CDR2 LQKENI. CDR3 sequence reads: CASSKRGDQPQHF. CDR3 DNA: TGTGCCAGCTCGAAGCGGGGAGATCAGCCCCAGCATTTT. The full variable domain, rest sourced from reference TRBV18 and TRBJ1-5, is NAGVMQNPRHLVRRRGQEARLRCSPMKGHSHVYWYRQLPEEGLKFMVYLQKENIIDESGMPKERFSAEFPKEGPSILRIQQVVRGDSAAYFCASSKRGDQPQHFGDGTRLSIL.

The sample holds many counts of this clone. V gene TRBV7-9 combines with J gene TRBJ1-1; D gene ambiguous. Trimming removed 5 bases from V and 1 base from J, with 11 bases in between. The CDR3 runs to 14 residues. Germline CDR1 reads SEHNR; CDR2 reads FQNEAQ (reference sequence). The CDR3 loop reads CASSPIQTNTEAFF. In nucleotides, the CDR3 is TGTGCCAGCAGCCCCATACAGACGAACACTGAAGCTTTCTTT.

The chain uses TRBV19 and TRBJ1-1; a possible D gene is TRBD1 (5 bases). The CDR3 length is 15 residues. In germline, CDR1 is LNHDA, CDR2 SQIVND (reference sequence). Trimming cost V 6 bases and J 1 base, with 15 bases left between them. The CDR3 loop reads CASRTGGLRNTEAFF. In nucleotides, the CDR3 is TGTGCCAGTAGGACGGGGGGATTAAGGAACACTGAAGCTTTCTTT. Full variable domain (remainder filled in from reference TRBV19 and TRBJ1-1): DGGITQSPKYLFRKEGQNVTLSCEQNLNHDAMYWYRQDPGQGLRLIYYSQIVNDFQKGDIAEGYSVSREKKESFPLTVTSAQKNPTAFYLCASRTGGLRNTEAFFGQGTRLTVV.

The chain carries TRBV13 and TRBJ1-1; D may be TRBD1 (5 bases). V lost 0 bases to trimming and J lost 5 bases, with 13 bases between them. This CDR3 has 15 amino acids. CDR1 and CDR2 (germline): PRHDT, FYEKMQ (reference sequence). The DNA for the CDR3 is TGTGCCAGCAGCTTAGGCCGTGGGTCAGGGACTGAAGCTTTCTTT. Protein product: CASSLGRGSGTEAFF. The variable domain in full, with the rest retrieved from reference TRBV13 and TRBJ1-1, is AAGVIQSPRHLIKEKRETATLKCYPIPRHDTVYWYQQGPGQDPQFLISFYEKMQSDKGSIPDRFSAQQFSDYHSELNMSSLELGDSALYFCASSLGRGSGTEAFFGQGTRLTVV.